This T cell receptor (beta chain) is drawn from a study of tumor-infiltrating lymphocytes in primary liver carcinoma. Study-wide context: Participating patients were men and women between 30 and 69 years old. Overall study findings and caveats: Top-250-clone fractions were significantly higher in tumors than in blood (p = 0.039). The overlap of tumor-adjacent and tumor-blood pairs was smaller than that of tumor region pairs.

Unsorted whole blood served as the source of blood RNA, and germline DNA was extracted as well. Chronic HBV infection, which was untreated, was present in the patients. V was clipped by 7 bases and J by 8 bases, with 20 bases between them. The CDR3 totals 14 residues. The investigators made TCR beta cDNA from roughly 0.45 ug total RNA, using a constant-region primer. Modified slightly, ARM-PCR produced TCR beta libraries over three nested multiplex PCR rounds. The study ran its first two PCR rounds for nine to eleven cycles each, using TRBV1-TRBV30 forward primers and a C-beta reverse primer. From the multiplex PCR reads, TCRdb called clonotypes with MiXCR, one entry per CDR3 protein. The sample contains 300,000 to 400,000 distinct CDR3 sequences, 60% to 80% of which appear only once. A word on this clonotype: As yet, its antigen is unknown. With a much larger clone just one base away, this may be a read error.

This sequence joins TRBV12-3 or TRBV12-4 and TRBJ1-2; D might be TRBD1 (5 bases). This sequence originates from a man aged 40-50 years with primary liver carcinoma and hepatitis B virus infection. The sequenced sample was peripheral blood. The CDR3 region is CASTLEGPRGGYTF. The CDR3 DNA reads as TGTGCCAGCACCCTAGAGGGGCCCCGAGGGGGCTACACCTTC.